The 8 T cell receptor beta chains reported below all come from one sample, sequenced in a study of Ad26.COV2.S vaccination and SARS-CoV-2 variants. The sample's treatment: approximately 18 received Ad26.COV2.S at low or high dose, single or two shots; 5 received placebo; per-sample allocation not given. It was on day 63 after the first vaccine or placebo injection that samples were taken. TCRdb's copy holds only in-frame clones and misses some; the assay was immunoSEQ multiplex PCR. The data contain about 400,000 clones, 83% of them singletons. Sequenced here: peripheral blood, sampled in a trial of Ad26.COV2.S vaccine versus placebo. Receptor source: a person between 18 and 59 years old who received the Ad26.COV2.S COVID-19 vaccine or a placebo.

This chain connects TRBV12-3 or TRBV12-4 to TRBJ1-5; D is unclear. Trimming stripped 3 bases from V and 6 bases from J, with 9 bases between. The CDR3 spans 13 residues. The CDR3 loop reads CASSFEPSQPQHF. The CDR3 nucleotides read TGTGCCAGCAGTTTTGAACCAAGTCAGCCCCAGCATTTT.

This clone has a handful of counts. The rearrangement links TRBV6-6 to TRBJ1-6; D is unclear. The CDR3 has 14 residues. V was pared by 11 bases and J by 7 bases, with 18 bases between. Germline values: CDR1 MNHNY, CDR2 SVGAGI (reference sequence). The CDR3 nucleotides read TGTGCCGTAACGGGCCTCAAGAGGAATTCACCCCTCCACTTT. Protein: CAVTGLKRNSPLHF.

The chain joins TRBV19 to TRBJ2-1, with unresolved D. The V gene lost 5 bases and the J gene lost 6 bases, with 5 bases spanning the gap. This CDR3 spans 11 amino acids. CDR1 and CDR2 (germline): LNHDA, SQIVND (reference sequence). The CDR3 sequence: CASSFSNEQFF. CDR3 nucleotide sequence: TGTGCCAGTAGTTTTAGCAATGAGCAGTTCTTC.

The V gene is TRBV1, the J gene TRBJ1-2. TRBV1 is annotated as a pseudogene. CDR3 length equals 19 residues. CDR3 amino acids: CTSSQPGLVRDDLVLGYTF. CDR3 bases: TGCACCAGCAGCCAACCGGGACTAGTTAGAGACGATTTAGTTTTGGGGTACACCTTC.

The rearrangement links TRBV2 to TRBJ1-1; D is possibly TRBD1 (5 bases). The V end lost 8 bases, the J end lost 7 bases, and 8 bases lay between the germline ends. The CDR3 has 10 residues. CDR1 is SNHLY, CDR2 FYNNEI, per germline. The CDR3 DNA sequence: TGTGCCAGCGAGGGGTTTGAAGCTTTCTTT. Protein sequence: CASEGFEAFF. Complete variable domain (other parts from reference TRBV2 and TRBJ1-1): EPEVTQTPSHQVTQMGQEVILRCVPISNHLYFYWYRQILGQKVEFLVSFYNNEISEKSEIFDDQFSVERPDGSNFTLKIRSTKLEDSAMYFCASEGFEAFFGQGTRLTVV.

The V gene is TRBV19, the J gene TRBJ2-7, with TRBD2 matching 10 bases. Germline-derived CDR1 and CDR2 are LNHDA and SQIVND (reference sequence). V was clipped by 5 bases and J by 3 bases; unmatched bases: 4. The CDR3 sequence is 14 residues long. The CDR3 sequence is CASSPKREGYEQYF. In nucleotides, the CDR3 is TGTGCCAGTAGTCCCAAGCGGGAGGGCTACGAGCAGTACTTC.

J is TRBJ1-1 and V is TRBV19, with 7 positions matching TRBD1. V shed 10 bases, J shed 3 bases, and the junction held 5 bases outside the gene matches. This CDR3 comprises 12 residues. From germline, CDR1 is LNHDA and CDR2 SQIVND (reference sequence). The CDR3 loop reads CATRGGHTEAFF. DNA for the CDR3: TGTGCCACCAGGGGGGGGCACACTGAAGCTTTCTTT.

The CDR3 DNA sequence: TGTGCCAGCAGCCGGACAGGGGGCAGGACTGAAGCTTTCTTT. Encoded protein: CASSRTGGRTEAFF. The chain carries TRBV7-2 and TRBJ1-1; 11 bases are shared with TRBD1. Per germline, CDR1 SGHTA and CDR2 FQGNSA. This CDR3 region has 14 residues. V was pared by 5 bases and J by 5 bases, with 4 bases of the junction left unmatched.